This T cell receptor beta chain was obtained from a study of blood T cell repertoires in COVID-19. The data were produced by immunoSEQ multiplex PCR, yet TCRdb's version contains in-frame clones alone and is incomplete. The table records roughly 460,000 clones, 85% to 90% of them present only once. In germline, CDR1 is SGHNT, CDR2 YYREEE (reference sequence). The CDR3 loop spans 16 amino acids. Trimming removed 4 bases from V and 4 bases from J; junction bases left unmatched: 5. This clone occurred once. This sequence joins TRBV5-4 and TRBJ2-5; 15 nucleotides match TRBD2. Material for sequencing was peripheral blood. The TCR comes from a man younger than 30 with COVID-19, enrolled during active disease. Here the CDR3 reads CASSQGLAGGSETQYF. DNA for the CDR3: TGTGCCAGCAGCCAGGGACTAGCGGGGGGCTCAGAGACCCAGTACTTC.